The rows below give T cell receptor beta chains drawn from one sample of a study of blood T cell repertoires in COVID-19. Assay: immunoSEQ multiplex PCR; the TCRdb copy retains only in-frame clones and omits some. The sample consists of around 57,000 clones, approximately 91% of them appearing once. Specimen: peripheral blood. The receptors shown here come from a man aged 50-59 years with acute or convalescent COVID-19. Each CDR3 is given with its conserved first and last residue. The D gene is left open where the match is weak. Clone size is given for some rows only: seen once, a few or many times, or a class if the clone is expanded.

TRBJ2-3 . TRBV3-1/TRBV3-2 . TGTGCCAGCAGCCTCCGGGTAACCCTCTACACAGATACGCAGTATTTT CASSLRVTLYTDTQYF
TRBJ1-1 . TRBV2 . TGTGCCAGCAGAGTAGACAGGGAAGCTTTCTTT CASRVDREAFF
TRBJ2-2 TRBD2 TRBV9 . TGTGCCAGCAGCGTAGCCAGCGGGAGTTCTACCGGGGAGCTGTTTTTT CASSVASGSSTGELFF
TRBJ2-1 TRBD2 TRBV10-3 . TGTGCCATCAAACAGGTAGCGGGAGTTGAGCAGTTCTTC CAIKQVAGVEQFF
TRBJ2-1 . TRBV6-5 . TGTGCCAGTCACAATAGCGCGAGTTGGGGAAATGAGCAGTTCTTC CASHNSASWGNEQFF
TRBJ2-4 TRBD2 TRBV7-9 . TGTGCCAGCAGCTTAGAAAGTGGGCTAGCGGGAGGTACCAAAAACATTCAGTACTTC CASSLESGLAGGTKNIQYF
TRBJ2-3 . TRBV10-3 . TGTGCCATCAGCCTAACAGGGAACGCTGCAGATACGCAGTATTTT CAISLTGNAADTQYF
TRBJ1-2 . TRBV2 . TGTGCCAGCAGTGAAGTCCCCCAGGATTGGGACTATGGCTACACCTTC CASSEVPQDWDYGYTF
TRBJ2-2 TRBD1 TRBV27 . TGTGCCAGCACGGGACAGGGGGACGGGGAGCTGTTTTTT CASTGQGDGELFF
TRBJ2-5 TRBD1 TRBV5-1 . TGCGCCAGCAGCTGGAGGACAGGGGGCGTGGAGACCCAGTACTTC CASSWRTGGVETQYF
TRBJ2-7 TRBD1 TRBV7-9 few TGTGCCAGCAGCTTAGCGGGCGGGACAGGGGAGCAGTACTTC CASSLAGGTGEQYF
TRBJ1-2 . TRBV7-6 . TGTGCCAGCAGCTTAGATTCTGCAGGTGGGGCCACTAACTATGGCTACACCTTC CASSLDSAGGATNYGYTF
TRBJ2-1 TRBD1 TRBV12-3/TRBV12-4 . TGTGCCAGCAGTTTCCCGGACAGGCAGGAGCAGTTCTTC CASSFPDRQEQFF
TRBJ1-3 . TRBV5-1 . TGCGCCAGCAGCTTGGTAGGGCGGGACTCTGGAAACACCATATATTTT CASSLVGRDSGNTIYF
TRBJ2-2 . TRBV19 . TGTGCCAGTAGTACGGGTTTTGGGACTTACACCGGGGAGCTGTTTTTT CASSTGFGTYTGELFF
TRBJ2-1 . TRBV6-4 . TGTGCCAGCCGAGCCGAAAGCTCCTACAATGAGCAGTTCTTC CASRAESSYNEQFF
TRBJ1-1 TRBD1 TRBV10-1 once TGCGCCAGCAGTGAAGGGGGACAGGGGGCCGAAGCTTTCTTT CASSEGGQGAEAFF
TRBJ2-1 TRBD2 TRBV27 . TGTGCCAGCAGTTACAAATGGACTAGCCATGAGCAGTTCTTC CASSYKWTSHEQFF
TRBJ2-4 . TRBV7-5 . TGTGCCAGAAGCTTAGCTGCTTATGACAGGGAAGGGAACATTCAGTACTTC CARSLAAYDREGNIQYF
TRBJ2-1 . TRBV30 once TGTGCCTGGAGCAGGGTCCAATACAATGAGCAGTTCTTC CAWSRVQYNEQFF
TRBJ1-2 TRBD1 TRBV6-1 . TGTGCCAGCAGTGAAGTGGCAGGGGGCGGTGGCTACACCTTC CASSEVAGGGGYTF
TRBJ2-3 TRBD2 TRBV30 once TGTGCCTGGAGTCCCATCCGACTAGCGGGAGTTACAGATACGCAGTATTTT CAWSPIRLAGVTDTQYF
TRBJ2-1 . TRBV27 . TGTGCCAGCAGTGGAGGGTTGGGCAATGAGCAGTTCTTC CASSGGLGNEQFF
TRBJ2-1 TRBD2 TRBV6-5 . TGTGCCAGCAGAGCAAGCGGGAGCTCCTACAATGAGCAGTTCTTC CASRASGSSYNEQFF